A single sample is the source of the 28 T cell receptor beta chains below, sequenced in a study of OX40 agonist ivuxolimab in advanced cancers. Repertoires were generated with immunoSEQ multiplex PCR, while TCRdb's copy carries only in-frame clones and drops some. The sample records 90,000 to 150,000 clones, around 91% being singletons. Material: CD4+ or CD8+ T cells sorted from blood, obtained in a trial of the OX40 agonist ivuxolimab. Receptors originate from an adult with an advanced solid tumor such as melanoma, head and neck, liver or kidney cancer.

This rearrangement joins TRBV6-5 to TRBJ2-5; maybe TRBD2 (6 bases). Trimming took 0 bases from V and 5 from J, leaving 13 bases between them. Germline CDR1 reads MNHEY; CDR2 reads SVGAGI. This CDR3 contains 15 residues. For the CDR3, the DNA is TGTGCCAGCAGTTACTCTCTTGGACGGGGGGAGACCCAGTACTTC. It translates to CASSYSLGRGETQYF.

The chain is built from TRBV7-2 and TRBJ2-2, with D tentatively TRBD1 (6 bases). Germline assignment: CDR1 SGHTA and CDR2 FQGNSA. Trimming shortened V by 1 base and J by 5 bases, and 14 bases separated the two germline ends. The CDR3 is 16 residues long. CDR3 region: CASSLVAGVKTGELFF. As DNA, the CDR3 is TGTGCCAGCAGCTTAGTGGCAGGGGTTAAAACCGGGGAGCTGTTTTTT.

The chain joins TRBV28 to TRBJ2-5; D possibly corresponds to TRBD1 (6 bases). There are 14 residues in the CDR3. Trimming shortened V by 5 bases and J by 4 bases, and 14 bases separated the two germline ends. Germline V gene data show CDR1 as MDHEN and CDR2 as SYDVKM. The CDR3 DNA sequence: TGTGCCAGCAGTCCTCGTGCAGGGGTAGAGACCCAGTACTTC. It codes for CASSPRAGVETQYF.

This clone was seen only once. CDR3 region: CASSPGTGDQPQHF. CDR3 nucleotide sequence: TGCGCCAGCAGCCCCGGGACAGGGGATCAGCCCCAGCATTTT. The chain uses TRBV5-1 and TRBJ1-5; 10 positions agree with TRBD1. V shed 4 bases and J 5 bases; nucleotides not matched to a gene: 3. CDR1 is SGHRS and CDR2 is YFSETQ in the germline V gene. This CDR3 is built from 14 residues.

The genes are TRBV9 and TRBJ2-1; maybe TRBD2 (5 bases). The length of the CDR3 is 14 residues. Trimming pared 1 base from V and 9 bases from J, leaving 14 bases between. CDR1 SGDLS and CDR2 YYNGEE come from the germline V gene. The CDR3 DNA is TGTGCCAGCAGCGTACCCGACCTTGGGAGTGAGCAGTTCTTC. It is translated as CASSVPDLGSEQFF.

J is TRBJ1-4 and V is TRBV5-4; D uncertain. Germline V lookup: CDR1 SGHNT, CDR2 YYREEE (reference sequence). Trimming removed 0 bases from V and 2 bases from J, with 2 bases in between. The CDR3 has 13 residues. The CDR3 bases are TGTGCCAGCAGCTTGGGGACTAATGAAAAACTGTTTTTT. Its protein is CASSLGTNEKLFF.

The rearrangement links TRBV7-2 to TRBJ2-5, with a possible D match to TRBD1 (6 bases). The length of the CDR3 is 16 residues. The V gene lost 1 base and the J gene lost 2 bases, with 14 bases spanning the gap. Germline V CDR1 and CDR2: SGHTA, FQGNSA. Written as DNA, the CDR3 is TGTGCCAGCAGCTTAGGAGTGGACAGTGTTCAAGAGACCCAGTACTTC. This sequence encodes CASSLGVDSVQETQYF.

This clone was counted once. This sequence joins TRBV10-3 and TRBJ1-2; 9 bases are a match to TRBD1. From germline, CDR1 is ENHRY and CDR2 SYGVKD. The J segment lost 4 bases and the V segment lost 6 bases, leaving 6 bases of the junction unmatched. This CDR3 has 14 amino acids. Here the CDR3 reads CAIRPGQGSYGYTF. In DNA, the CDR3 is TGTGCCATCAGGCCGGGACAGGGATCCTATGGCTACACCTTC.

The V gene is TRBV10-1, the J gene TRBJ1-1; D unclear. The V end was cut by 3 bases, the J end by 10 bases, with 9 bases between. Per germline, CDR1 WNHNN and CDR2 SYGVQD (reference sequence). This CDR3 spans 11 amino acids. The chain's CDR3 is CASSDGKRAFF. The CDR3 DNA sequence: TGCGCCAGCAGTGATGGAAAACGAGCTTTCTTT.

This rearrangement joins TRBV29-1 to TRBJ2-5, with 7 bases that match TRBD1. The V segment lost 5 bases and the J segment 0 bases; nucleotides outside the gene matches: 3. This CDR3 region has 13 residues. Per the germline V gene, CDR1 is SQVTM and CDR2 is ANQGSEA. The CDR3 loop reads CSVQGQYQETQYF. The CDR3 bases are TGCAGCGTTCAGGGACAGTACCAAGAGACCCAGTACTTC.

This clone was detected only a few times. The chain has TRBV28 and TRBJ1-5; D is undetermined. Germline V gives CDR1 MDHEN, CDR2 SYDVKM. The CDR3 extends over 13 amino acids. V lost 2 bases, J lost 7 bases, and 9 bases lay in between. In nucleotides, the CDR3 is TGTGCCAGCAGTTTAGGAGGGAGGCAGCCCCAGCATTTT. Amino acids: CASSLGGRQPQHF.

The chain links TRBV7-2 to TRBJ1-1; the D is unclear. The length of the CDR3 is 14 residues. Trimming cost V 6 bases and J 7 bases, with 18 bases left between them. Germline-derived CDR1 and CDR2 are SGHTA and FQGNSA. In DNA form, the CDR3 reads TGTGCCAGCAGAATACCGGCAGGCCCCTATGAAGCTTTCTTT. It yields the protein CASRIPAGPYEAFF.

The DNA for the CDR3 is TGTGCCAGCAGTTCCTTGGCGGGGACCGTCAGGACGCAGTACTTC. Translated: CASSSLAGTVRTQYF. The J gene is TRBJ2-7, the V gene TRBV27; D perhaps matches TRBD2 (6 bases). Trimming stripped 4 bases from V and 9 bases from J, with 22 bases between. From germline, CDR1 is MNHEY and CDR2 SMNVEV (reference sequence). CDR3 length: 15 amino acids.

The table lists this clone with a few counts. The genes are TRBV7-9 and TRBJ1-4, with 7 bases matching TRBD1. Germline assignment: CDR1 SEHNR and CDR2 FQNEAQ (reference sequence). J was trimmed by 3 bases and V by 6 bases; bases with no gene match: 7. The CDR3 totals 15 residues. The CDR3 bases are TGTGCCAGCAGGACATCGGGACAGTCTAATGAAAAACTGTTTTTT. Translated, it gives CASRTSGQSNEKLFF.

The chain employs TRBV5-1 and TRBJ2-7, with 9 bases fitting TRBD1. With V trimmed by 4 bases and J by 5 bases, 7 bases remained unmatched. The germline CDR1 and CDR2 sequences are SGHRS and YFSETQ. CDR3 size: 14 residues. This CDR3 reads CASSTTGTGNEQYF. In DNA, the CDR3 is TGCGCCAGCAGCACGACCGGGACAGGGAACGAGCAGTACTTC.

The chain joins TRBV5-4 to TRBJ2-7, with D hard to call. CDR1 and CDR2 (germline): SGHNT, YYREEE (reference sequence). The CDR3 covers 12 residues. V was shortened by 4 bases and J by 7 bases, with 12 bases between the two germline ends. CDR3 nucleotides: TGTGCCAGCAGCCATATCAGTACGGAGCAGTACTTC. Residues: CASSHISTEQYF.

The chain employs TRBV18 and TRBJ2-7; 7 nucleotides match TRBD2. The trim removed 2 bases at V and 0 bases at J, leaving 4 bases unmatched. The CDR3 is 15 residues long. Germline CDR1 KGHSH, CDR2 LQKENI. CDR3 coding DNA: TGTGCCAGCTCACCAGCGGGGGAGACCTCCTACGAGCAGTACTTC. Amino acids: CASSPAGETSYEQYF.

The chain uses TRBV10-3 and TRBJ1-1, with 7 bases fitting TRBD1. Per germline, CDR1 ENHRY and CDR2 SYGVKD. The J segment lost 4 bases and the V segment lost 10 bases, leaving 9 bases of the junction unmatched. The CDR3 is made up of 13 amino acids. CDR3: CATNRGGGTEAFF. The CDR3 coding sequence is TGTGCCACCAACAGGGGAGGGGGCACTGAAGCTTTCTTT.

The rearrangement links TRBV7-9 to TRBJ1-4; TRBD1 might be the D (5 bases). Trimming stripped 2 bases from V and 8 bases from J, with 9 bases between. Germline lookup yields CDR1 SEHNR and CDR2 FQNEAQ (reference sequence). CDR3 length: 13 residues. This chain's CDR3 is CASSLLEGEKLFF. In nucleotides, the CDR3 is TGTGCCAGCAGCTTACTGGAGGGGGAAAAACTGTTTTTT.

The gene calls are TRBV28 and TRBJ2-1; D is unresolved. The CDR3 is 13 residues long. V lost 4 bases, J lost 8 bases, and 12 bases lay in between. The germline gives CDR1 MDHEN, CDR2 SYDVKM. CDR3 coding DNA: TGTGCCAGCAGTTCGGGCCCCCGGGATGAGCAGTTCTTC. Translated, it gives CASSSGPRDEQFF.

The chain joins TRBV25-1 to TRBJ2-1; D is unclear. The V and J ends lost 6 bases and 7 bases respectively, with 13 bases between them. The CDR3 is 13 residues long. CDR1 MGHDK and CDR2 SYGVNS come from the germline V gene. The CDR3 nucleotides are TGTGCCAGCAGAGACACCAGTCGTAATGAGCAGTTCTTC. The encoded protein is CASRDTSRNEQFF.

This rearrangement joins TRBV11-2 to TRBJ1-1; perhaps TRBD1 as D (6 bases). Per the germline V gene, CDR1 is SGHAT and CDR2 is FQNNGV. V was cut by 4 bases and J by 0 bases, with 9 bases left in between. There are 14 residues in the CDR3. The CDR3 DNA sequence: TGTGCCAGCAGCTCCCAGGGGATGAACACTGAAGCTTTCTTT. It specifies CASSSQGMNTEAFF.

The rearrangement joins TRBV7-2 to TRBJ1-1; a possible D gene is TRBD1 (6 bases). V lost 4 bases and J lost 2, with 14 bases in between. The germline CDR1 and CDR2 sequences are SGHTA and FQGNSA. The CDR3 spans 15 residues. The CDR3 DNA reads as TGTGCCAGCAGCTCCAGACAGGCCACCAACACTGAAGCTTTCTTT. It specifies CASSSRQATNTEAFF.

The chain carries TRBV6-5 and TRBJ2-7; D uncertain. The CDR3 has 14 residues. V gave up 0 bases and J gave up 4 bases, with 10 bases separating them. CDR1 is MNHEY and CDR2 is SVGAGI in the germline V gene. The CDR3 region has the DNA TGTGCCAGCAGTTACTCGAAGGGTGGTTACGAGCAGTACTTC. This codes for CASSYSKGGYEQYF.

The J gene is TRBJ2-1, the V gene TRBV11-2; 11 bases are shared with TRBD2. Trimming cost V 5 bases and J 6 bases; bases outside gene matches: 6. Germline assignment: CDR1 SGHAT and CDR2 FQNNGV. The CDR3 is made up of 15 amino acids. The CDR3 here is CASSETGLAVNEQFF. CDR3 coding DNA: TGTGCCAGCAGCGAGACGGGACTAGCGGTCAATGAGCAGTTCTTC.

J is TRBJ2-6 and V is TRBV7-8; D remains ambiguous. The CDR3 is 15 amino acids. V lost 1 base to trimming and J lost 0 bases, with 4 bases between them. Looked up from germline, CDR1 is SGHVS and CDR2 is FQNEAQ. CDR3 in amino acids: CASSLGGSGANVLTF. In DNA, the CDR3 is TGTGCCAGCAGCTTAGGGGGCTCTGGGGCCAACGTCCTGACTTTC.

The CDR3 here is CASSVGGQDNSPLHF. The CDR3 DNA reads as TGTGCCAGCAGCGTAGGGGGACAGGATAATTCACCCCTCCACTTT. The chain employs TRBV9 and TRBJ1-6; TRBD1 agrees at 8 bases. Germline loops: CDR1 SGDLS, CDR2 YYNGEE. V shed 0 bases and J 5 bases; nucleotides not matched to a gene: 1. The CDR3 covers 15 residues.

The rearrangement joins TRBV14 to TRBJ2-3, with 8 bases lining up with TRBD2. The CDR3 is made up of 15 amino acids. With V trimmed by 3 bases and J by 2 bases, 4 bases remained unmatched. Germline-derived CDR1 and CDR2 are SGHDN and FVKESK. CDR3 in amino acids: CASSHPGGPTDTQYF. CDR3 nucleotide sequence: TGTGCCAGCAGCCATCCGGGGGGGCCCACAGATACGCAGTATTTT.